Listed below are T cell receptor beta chains from one sample, sequenced in a study of cytomegalovirus exposure and HLA in healthy donors. Repertoires were generated with immunoSEQ multiplex PCR, while TCRdb's copy carries only in-frame clones and drops some. The data show approximately 170,000 clones, more than 70% seen once. Sequencing was carried out using PBMCs. The receptor source for this set is a woman aged 50 to 60 in good health and CMV-seropositive. Both conserved end residues are trimmed from each CDR3. The order of the fields is CDR3 protein, J gene, V gene.

ASSYSYSGELF,TRBJ2-2,TRBV6-5
ASSRDTNTGELF,TRBJ2-2,TRBV6-5
ASGGAGTDTQY,TRBJ2-3,TRBV27
ASSLFPASTGELF,TRBJ2-2,TRBV7-2
ASRKGSGRGQETQY,.,TRBV2
ASSHQGGPTEQY,TRBJ2-7,TRBV5-1
ASSIGHSSRPNYNEQF,TRBJ2-1,TRBV5-4
ASSYNSGGLTGELF,TRBJ2-2,TRBV6-6
SVEPDRNEQF,TRBJ2-1,TRBV29-1
ASTPGGTVEAF,TRBJ1-1,TRBV6-5
ASSVGVYGGQETQY,TRBJ2-5,TRBV9
ASSLVPQRNYGYT,TRBJ1-2,TRBV5-4
ASAGTSVAGANVLT,TRBJ2-6,TRBV10-3
ASSESLTGLSSYEQY,TRBJ2-7,TRBV10-2
AISELGTSEAF,TRBJ1-1,TRBV10-3
ASSLASGPQYPQH,TRBJ1-5,TRBV7-6
ASSYSSDAGAYEQY,TRBJ2-7,TRBV6-5
ASSFLAGGDTQY,TRBJ2-3,TRBV7-8
SVEEGVNEQF,TRBJ2-1,TRBV29-1
ASSLVAGAPEQY,TRBJ2-7,TRBV7-3
ASSLGGQGPYNEQF,TRBJ2-1,TRBV5-1
ASSQDSSGPTYEQY,TRBJ2-7,TRBV4-3
ASSSRERQGASYEQY,TRBJ2-7,TRBV13
ASRLDGLANRYEQY,.,TRBV28
ATTLQGRGQETQY,TRBJ2-5,TRBV18
ASSSTPGAYEQY,TRBJ2-7,TRBV11-2
ASSSRTSGSSYNEQF,TRBJ2-1,TRBV5-6
ASSLGQGVWESPLH,TRBJ1-6,TRBV5-1
ASRGQGNGRSYEQY,TRBJ2-7,TRBV4-1
ASSLEGIGVSALH,TRBJ1-6,TRBV7-8
ASSIVSGDNQPQH,TRBJ1-5,TRBV19
ASSDPLALTAGELF,TRBJ2-2,TRBV2
ASSLQTSGLSTDTQY,TRBJ2-3,TRBV7-2
ASRRQGSGEQY,TRBJ2-7,TRBV19
ASSLAGVGETQY,TRBJ2-5,TRBV7-9
ATSRDLAGINEQF,TRBJ2-1,TRBV15
ASSVQGASLGYT,TRBJ1-2,TRBV19
ASSNLLGELSTEAF,TRBJ1-1,TRBV27
ASSLNSGRTTEAF,TRBJ1-1,TRBV5-1
ASSLPGQGTQY,TRBJ2-5,TRBV5-6
ASSLAGTKTYEQY,TRBJ2-7,TRBV5-1
ASSFIFQGDYGYT,TRBJ1-2,TRBV28
ASSEKSGTVNQPQH,TRBJ1-5,TRBV2
ASSRGAGLAGNEQF,TRBJ2-1,TRBV5-4
ATSRTLGYGYT,TRBJ1-2,TRBV15
ASSLGQGAGQPQH,TRBJ1-5,TRBV5-1
ASMERQYTGELF,TRBJ2-2,TRBV19
ASSYPTGRSYEQY,TRBJ2-7,TRBV28
ASSPRGRGAYNEQF,TRBJ2-1,TRBV7-9
AITGTGGWAEQF,TRBJ2-1,TRBV10-3
ASSYSDRSGPQH,TRBJ1-5,TRBV6-5
ASKGQVSSGNTIY,TRBJ1-3,TRBV19
ACTGGSAAF,TRBJ1-1,TRBV30
ASKRAGASTTDTQY,TRBJ2-3,TRBV5-1
ASSFGTITDTQY,TRBJ2-3,TRBV7-3
ASSLRGQGMGAEAF,TRBJ1-1,TRBV11-2
ASSVWGQGNLAETQY,TRBJ2-5,TRBV5-1
AMPDSVRNEQF,TRBJ2-1,TRBV7-7
ASSWEASEYQETQY,TRBJ2-5,TRBV5-8